The rows below give T cell receptor beta chains drawn from one sample of a study of T-cell reconstitution after alpha-beta-depleted transplantation in children. From the PCR reads, TCRdb called clonotypes with MiXCR, one entry per CDR3 protein. The sample consists of 550,000 to 800,000 distinct CDR3 sequences, less than 15% of them appearing once. Sample: PBMCs, taken before TCRalphabeta/CD19-depleted stem cell transplant. Every receptor here comes from a girl aged 2 to 9 with congenital amegakaryocytic thrombocytopenia, due to receive a stem cell transplant. Both conserved end residues are part of each CDR3. The D gene is left open where the match is weak. Not all rows give a size; the values are once, few, many and, for expanded clones, a class.

v_call	clone_size	j_call	d_call	cdr3_aa	cdr3_nt
TRBV12-3/TRBV12-4	few	TRBJ2-7	-	CASSLATGHLVQQYF	TGTGCCAGCAGTTTAGCTACAGGACACCTGGTCCAGCAGTACTTC
TRBV12-3/TRBV12-4	-	TRBJ2-5	-	CASSPPLGGQETQYF	TGTGCCAGCAGTCCTCCCCTAGGTGGCCAAGAGACCCAGTACTTC
TRBV5-1	many	TRBJ1-1	-	CASSLASGNEAPGAFF	TGCGCCAGCAGCTTGGCCTCGGGTAATGAAGCACCGGGAGCTTTCTTT
TRBV20-1	-	TRBJ2-1	TRBD2	CSGSGIYNEQFF	TGCAGTGGAAGCGGGATCTACAATGAGCAGTTCTTC
TRBV20-1	-	TRBJ1-6	TRBD1	CSATRQGASPLHF	TGCAGTGCTACACGACAGGGAGCGTCACCCCTCCACTTT
TRBV20-1	many	TRBJ2-2	TRBD2	CSARTSGNTGELFF	TGCAGTGCTAGGACTAGCGGGAACACCGGGGAGCTGTTTTTT
TRBV5-1	many	TRBJ2-7	-	CASSLGRAYEQYF	TGCGCCAGCAGCTTGGGAAGGGCTTACGAGCAGTACTTC
TRBV6-5	-	TRBJ1-2	-	CASSYGSDRGYGYTF	TGTGCCAGCAGTTACGGGAGCGACCGTGGTTATGGCTACACCTTC
TRBV24-1	many	TRBJ2-5	TRBD1	CATSDWGTGAEETQYF	TGTGCCACCAGTGATTGGGGGACAGGGGCCGAAGAGACCCAGTACTTC
TRBV5-1	many	TRBJ2-7	-	CASSLVQGAYEQYF	TGCGCCAGCAGCTTGGTGCAGGGTGCCTACGAGCAGTACTTC
TRBV20-1	few	TRBJ2-3	TRBD2	CSAGSRASGSADTQYF	TGCAGTGCTGGAAGCAGGGCTAGCGGGAGTGCAGATACGCAGTATTTT
TRBV7-2	-	TRBJ2-7	-	CASSWAVTSYEQYF	TGTGCCAGCAGCTGGGCAGTGACTTCCTACGAGCAGTACTTC
TRBV5-1	many	TRBJ2-7	TRBD1	CASSLGTGDIYEQYF	TGCGCCAGCAGCTTGGGGACAGGGGATATCTACGAGCAGTACTTC
TRBV20-1	many	TRBJ2-7	TRBD2	CFSGRGGLRYEQYF	TGCTTTAGCGGGAGGGGGGGTTTAAGGTACGAGCAGTACTTC
TRBV3-1	few	TRBJ1-1	TRBD1	CASSTPGQGTEAFF	TGTGCCAGCAGCACCCCGGGACAGGGAACTGAAGCTTTCTTT
TRBV15	many	TRBJ2-2	-	CATTQLVFTYRQNTGELFF	TGTGCCACTACCCAGCTCGTCTTCACTTATCGCCAGAACACCGGGGAGCTGTTTTTT
TRBV6-5	many	TRBJ2-6	TRBD1	CASSYWGTGTSGANVLTF	TGTGCCAGCAGTTATTGGGGGACAGGGACCTCTGGGGCCAACGTCCTGACTTTC
TRBV28	many	TRBJ2-3	-	CASSSLRYRASDTQYF	TGTGCCAGCAGTTCACTCCGGTACAGGGCGTCAGATACGCAGTATTTT
TRBV7-8	many	TRBJ2-2	TRBD2	CASSSYPTSGSNTGELFF	TGTGCCAGCAGCTCGTACCCTACTAGCGGCAGTAACACCGGGGAGCTGTTTTTT
TRBV20-1	many	TRBJ1-6	TRBD1	CSASDRGRGGSPLHF	TGCAGTGCTTCAGACCGCGGCAGGGGGGGATCACCCCTCCACTTT
TRBV6-1	many	TRBJ2-1	-	CASSELRGVARSQFF	TGTGCCAGCAGTGAATTAAGGGGGGTCGCTAGATCGCAGTTCTTC
TRBV5-1	many	TRBJ2-3	TRBD2	CASRSSGTSTDTQYF	TGCGCCAGCAGATCTAGCGGGACCAGCACAGATACGCAGTATTTT
TRBV5-1	many	TRBJ2-7	-	CASSLEADHSYEQYF	TGCGCCAGCAGCTTGGAAGCGGACCACTCCTACGAGCAGTACTTC
TRBV20-1	-	TRBJ2-1	-	CCACPKGVSSYNEQFF	TGCTGTGCCTGCCCGAAGGGGGTTAGCTCCTACAATGAGCAGTTCTTC
TRBV20-1	many	TRBJ1-5	-	CSAILIGGRNQPQHF	TGCAGTGCTATCCTTATAGGTGGCCGCAATCAGCCCCAGCATTTT
TRBV29-1	-	TRBJ2-4	TRBD2	CSGRGAKNIQYF	TGCAGCGGGCGGGGGGCCAAAAACATTCAGTACTTC
TRBV29-1	many	TRBJ2-2	-	CSVGLPAGSAGELFF	TGCAGCGTTGGGCTTCCGGCAGGGTCGGCCGGGGAGCTGTTTTTT
TRBV10-3	-	TRBJ2-3	-	CAISDLGLPDTQYF	TGTGCCATCAGTGATCTCGGACTCCCAGATACGCAGTATTTT
TRBV7-8	many	TRBJ2-1	-	CASSPYYPGTFSYNEQFF	TGTGCCAGCAGCCCATATTACCCCGGGACGTTTTCCTACAATGAGCAGTTCTTC
TRBV20-1	many	TRBJ1-2	-	CSARDGGYYGYTF	TGCAGTGCTAGAGATGGGGGGTACTATGGCTACACCTTC
TRBV29-1	many	TRBJ1-2	-	CSVEDRIGGYTF	TGCAGCGTTGAAGACAGGATCGGTGGCTACACCTTC
TRBV7-9	few	TRBJ2-7	-	CASSLGGPNEQYF	TGTGCCAGCAGCTTGGGCGGGCCCAACGAGCAGTACTTC
TRBV7-2	-	TRBJ2-1	-	CASSLIQGSDEQFF	TGTGCCAGCAGCTTAATTCAGGGTTCGGATGAGCAGTTCTTC
TRBV5-1	few	TRBJ2-2	-	CASSVLGGRAGELFF	TGCGCCTCCTCCGTTCTAGGGGGAAGGGCCGGGGAGCTGTTTTTT